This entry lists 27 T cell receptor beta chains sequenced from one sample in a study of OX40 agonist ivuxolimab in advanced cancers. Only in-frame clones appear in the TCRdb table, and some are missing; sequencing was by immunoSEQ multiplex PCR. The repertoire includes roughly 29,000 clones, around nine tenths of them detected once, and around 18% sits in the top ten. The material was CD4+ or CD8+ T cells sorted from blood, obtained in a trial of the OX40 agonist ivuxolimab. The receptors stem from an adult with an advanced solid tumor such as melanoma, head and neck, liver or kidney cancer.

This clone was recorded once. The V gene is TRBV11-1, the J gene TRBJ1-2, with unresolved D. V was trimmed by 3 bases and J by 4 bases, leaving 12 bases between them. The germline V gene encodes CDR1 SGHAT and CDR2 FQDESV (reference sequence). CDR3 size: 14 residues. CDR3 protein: CASSFDGEGYGYTF. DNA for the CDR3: TGTGCCAGCAGCTTCGACGGGGAAGGCTATGGCTACACCTTC.

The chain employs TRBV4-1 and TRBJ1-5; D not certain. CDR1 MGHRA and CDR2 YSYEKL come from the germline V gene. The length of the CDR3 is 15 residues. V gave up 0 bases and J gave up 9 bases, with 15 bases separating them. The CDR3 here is CASSQDKSPSWPQHF. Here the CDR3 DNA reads TGCGCCAGCAGCCAAGATAAGAGCCCGAGTTGGCCCCAGCATTTT.

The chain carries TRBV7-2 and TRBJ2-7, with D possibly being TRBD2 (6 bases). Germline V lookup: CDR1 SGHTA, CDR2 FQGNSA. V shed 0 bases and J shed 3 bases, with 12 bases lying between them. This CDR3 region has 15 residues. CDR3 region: CASSLAGLGNYEQYF. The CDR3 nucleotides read TGTGCCAGCAGCTTAGCGGGACTGGGGAACTACGAGCAGTACTTC. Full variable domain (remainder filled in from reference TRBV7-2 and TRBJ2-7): GAGVSQSPSNKVTEKGKDVELRCDPISGHTALYWYRQSLGQGLEFLIYFQGNSAPDKSGLPSDRFSAERTGGSVSTLTIQRTQQEDSAVYLCASSLAGLGNYEQYFGPGTRLTVT.

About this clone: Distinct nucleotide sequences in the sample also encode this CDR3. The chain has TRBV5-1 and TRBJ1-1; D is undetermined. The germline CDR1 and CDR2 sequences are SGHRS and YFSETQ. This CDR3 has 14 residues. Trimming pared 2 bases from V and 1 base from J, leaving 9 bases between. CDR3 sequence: CASSLGPTNTEAFF. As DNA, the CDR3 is TGCGCCAGCAGCTTAGGGCCGACGAACACTGAAGCTTTCTTT.

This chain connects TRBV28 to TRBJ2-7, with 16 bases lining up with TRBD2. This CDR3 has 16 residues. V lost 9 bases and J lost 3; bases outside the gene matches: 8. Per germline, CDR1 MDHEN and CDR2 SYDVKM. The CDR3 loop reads CASRTGTSGRVYEQYF. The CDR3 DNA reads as TGTGCCAGTAGAACGGGGACTAGCGGGAGGGTCTACGAGCAGTACTTC.

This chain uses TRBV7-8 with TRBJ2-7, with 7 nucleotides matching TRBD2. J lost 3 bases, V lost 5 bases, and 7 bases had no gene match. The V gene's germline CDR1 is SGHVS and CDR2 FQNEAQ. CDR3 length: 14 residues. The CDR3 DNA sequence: TGTGCCAGCAGCCGGCCGGGAGGTGTCTACGAGCAGTACTTC. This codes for CASSRPGGVYEQYF. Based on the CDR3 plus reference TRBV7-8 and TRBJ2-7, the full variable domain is GAGVSQSPRYKVAKRGQDVALRCDPISGHVSLFWYQQALGQGPEFLTYFQNEAQLDKSGLPSDRFFAERPEGSVSTLKIQRTQQEDSAVYLCASSRPGGVYEQYFGPGTRLTVT.

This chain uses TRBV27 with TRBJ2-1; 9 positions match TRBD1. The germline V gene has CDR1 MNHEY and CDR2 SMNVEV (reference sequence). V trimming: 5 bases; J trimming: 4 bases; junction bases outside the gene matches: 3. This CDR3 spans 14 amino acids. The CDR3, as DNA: TGTGCCAGCAGTCCACAGGGGGCTTACAATGAGCAGTTCTTC. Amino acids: CASSPQGAYNEQFF.

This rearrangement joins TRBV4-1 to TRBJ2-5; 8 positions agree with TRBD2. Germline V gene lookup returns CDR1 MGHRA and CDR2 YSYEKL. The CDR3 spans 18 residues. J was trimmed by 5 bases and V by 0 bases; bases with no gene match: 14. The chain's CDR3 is CASSQEYPSGGDLETQYF. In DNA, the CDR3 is TGCGCCAGCAGCCAAGAATACCCCTCGGGGGGGGATCTTGAGACCCAGTACTTC.

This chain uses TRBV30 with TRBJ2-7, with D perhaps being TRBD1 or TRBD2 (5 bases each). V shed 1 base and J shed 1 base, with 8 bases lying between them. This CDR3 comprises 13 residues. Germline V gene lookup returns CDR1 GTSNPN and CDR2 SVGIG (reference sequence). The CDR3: CAWSGGASYEQYF. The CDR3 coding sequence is TGTGCCTGGAGTGGAGGGGCGTCCTACGAGCAGTACTTC.

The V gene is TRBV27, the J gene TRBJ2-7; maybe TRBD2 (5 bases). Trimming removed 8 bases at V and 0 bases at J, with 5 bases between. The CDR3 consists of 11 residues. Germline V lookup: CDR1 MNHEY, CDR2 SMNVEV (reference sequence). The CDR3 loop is CASGSSYEQYF. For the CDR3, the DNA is TGTGCCAGCGGGAGCTCCTACGAGCAGTACTTC.

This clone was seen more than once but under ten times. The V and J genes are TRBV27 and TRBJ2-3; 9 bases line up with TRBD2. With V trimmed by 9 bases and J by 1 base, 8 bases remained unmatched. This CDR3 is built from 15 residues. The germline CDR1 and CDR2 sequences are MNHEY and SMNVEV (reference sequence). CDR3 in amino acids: CASHGTSLGTDTQYF. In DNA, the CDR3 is TGTGCCAGTCATGGGACTAGCTTGGGCACAGATACGCAGTATTTT.

CDR3 sequence reads: CASSVQGAAGNTIYF. CDR3 DNA: TGTGCCAGCAGCGTACAGGGGGCAGCTGGAAACACCATATATTTT. J is TRBJ1-3 and V is TRBV9, with 8 bases that match TRBD1. V trimming: 1 base; J trimming: 2 bases; junction bases outside the gene matches: 2. This CDR3 contains 15 residues. Germline CDR1 SGDLS, CDR2 YYNGEE.

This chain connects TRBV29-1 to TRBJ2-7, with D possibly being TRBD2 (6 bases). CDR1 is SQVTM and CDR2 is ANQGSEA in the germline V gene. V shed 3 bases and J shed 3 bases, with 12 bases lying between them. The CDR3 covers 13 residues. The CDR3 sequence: CSVEASVDYEQYF. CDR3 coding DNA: TGCAGCGTTGAGGCTAGCGTGGACTACGAGCAGTACTTC.

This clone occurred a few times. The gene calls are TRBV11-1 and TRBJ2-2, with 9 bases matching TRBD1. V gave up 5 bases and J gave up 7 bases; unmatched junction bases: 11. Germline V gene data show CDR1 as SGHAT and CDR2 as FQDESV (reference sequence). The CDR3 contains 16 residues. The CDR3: CASSPFPGTGHGELFF. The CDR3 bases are TGTGCCAGCAGCCCCTTTCCCGGGACAGGGCACGGGGAGCTGTTTTTT.

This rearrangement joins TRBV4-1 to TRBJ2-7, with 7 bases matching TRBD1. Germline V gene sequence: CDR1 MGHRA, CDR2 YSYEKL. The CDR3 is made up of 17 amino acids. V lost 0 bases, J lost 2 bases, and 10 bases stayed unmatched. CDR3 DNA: TGCGCCAGCAGCCAAGATACCGCGGCAGGGGGAGCCTACGAGCAGTACTTC. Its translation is CASSQDTAAGGAYEQYF.

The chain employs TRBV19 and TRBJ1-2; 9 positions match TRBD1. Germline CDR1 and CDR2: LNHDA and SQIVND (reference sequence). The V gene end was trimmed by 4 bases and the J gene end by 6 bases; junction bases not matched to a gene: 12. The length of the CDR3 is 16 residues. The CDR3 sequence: CASSTTLTGGTNGYTF. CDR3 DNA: TGTGCCAGTAGTACAACCCTGACAGGGGGAACCAATGGCTACACCTTC.

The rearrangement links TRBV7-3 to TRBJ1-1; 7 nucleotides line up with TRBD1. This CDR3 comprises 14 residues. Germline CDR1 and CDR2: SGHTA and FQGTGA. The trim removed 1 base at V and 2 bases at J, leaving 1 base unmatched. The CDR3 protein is CASSLRQGNTEAFF. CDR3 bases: TGTGCCAGCAGCTTAAGACAGGGAAACACTGAAGCTTTCTTT.

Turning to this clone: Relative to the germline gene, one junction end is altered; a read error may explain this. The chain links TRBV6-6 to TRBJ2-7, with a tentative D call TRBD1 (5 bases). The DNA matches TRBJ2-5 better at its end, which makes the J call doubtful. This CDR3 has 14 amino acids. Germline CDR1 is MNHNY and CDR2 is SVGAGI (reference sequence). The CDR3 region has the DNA TGCGCCAGCAGTTACCTGGGGCTAGGAGAGACCCAGTACTTC. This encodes CASSYLGLGETQYF.

CDR3 in DNA: TGTGCCAGCAGCGCATTAGGGTGGGGCCCGGTCTACGAGCAGTACTTC. Translated: CASSALGWGPVYEQYF. This chain uses TRBV11-2 with TRBJ2-7, with D tentatively TRBD1 (5 bases). V lost 5 bases to trimming and J lost 3 bases, with 20 bases between them. In germline, CDR1 is SGHAT, CDR2 FQNNGV. The CDR3 is 16 amino acids.

As DNA, the CDR3 is TGTGCCAGCAGTTTAACCGGCTTAGCGGGTAGCACAGATACGCAGTATTTT. Translating gives CASSLTGLAGSTDTQYF. V usage is TRBV28 and J usage is TRBJ2-3, with 7 bases lining up with TRBD2. This CDR3 has 17 amino acids. The germline V gene encodes CDR1 MDHEN and CDR2 SYDVKM. Losses at the gene ends were 2 bases for V and 0 bases for J; bases not matched to a gene: 8.

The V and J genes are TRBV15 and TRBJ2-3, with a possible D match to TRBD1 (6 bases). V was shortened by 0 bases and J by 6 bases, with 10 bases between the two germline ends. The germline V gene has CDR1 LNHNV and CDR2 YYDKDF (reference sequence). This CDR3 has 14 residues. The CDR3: CATSRDSGDDTQYF. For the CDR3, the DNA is TGTGCCACCAGCAGAGATTCAGGGGACGATACGCAGTATTTT. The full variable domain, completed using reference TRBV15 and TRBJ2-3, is DAMVIQNPRYQVTQFGKPVTLSCSQTLNHNVMYWYQQKSSQAPKLLFHYYDKDFNNEADTPDNFQSRRPNTSFCFLDIRSPGLGDTAMYLCATSRDSGDDTQYFGPGTRLTVL.

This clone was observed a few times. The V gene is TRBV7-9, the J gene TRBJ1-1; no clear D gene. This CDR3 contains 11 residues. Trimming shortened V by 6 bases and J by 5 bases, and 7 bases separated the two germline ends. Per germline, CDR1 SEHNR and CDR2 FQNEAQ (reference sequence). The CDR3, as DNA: TGTGCCAGCAGGGGAGGGACTGAAGCTTTCTTT. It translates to CASRGGTEAFF.

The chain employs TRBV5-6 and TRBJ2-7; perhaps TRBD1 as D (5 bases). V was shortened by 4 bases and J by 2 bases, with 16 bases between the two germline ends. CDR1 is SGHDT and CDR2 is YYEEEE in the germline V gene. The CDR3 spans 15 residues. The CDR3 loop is CASSAYLDRTYEQYF. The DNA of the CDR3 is TGTGCCAGCAGCGCCTACCTCGACAGAACCTACGAGCAGTACTTC.

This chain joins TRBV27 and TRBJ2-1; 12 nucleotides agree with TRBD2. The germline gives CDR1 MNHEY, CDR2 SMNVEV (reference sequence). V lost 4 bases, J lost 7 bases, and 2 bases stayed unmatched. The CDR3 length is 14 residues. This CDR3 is CASSYGLAGNEQFF. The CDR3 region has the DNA TGTGCCAGCAGTTATGGACTAGCGGGGAATGAGCAGTTCTTC.

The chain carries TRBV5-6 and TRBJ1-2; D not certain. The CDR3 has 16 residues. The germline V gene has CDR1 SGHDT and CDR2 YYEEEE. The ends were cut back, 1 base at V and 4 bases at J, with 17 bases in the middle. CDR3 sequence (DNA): TGTGCCAGCAGCTTGTGGGCTAGGACCGTGAGCTATGGCTACACCTTC. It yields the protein CASSLWARTVSYGYTF.

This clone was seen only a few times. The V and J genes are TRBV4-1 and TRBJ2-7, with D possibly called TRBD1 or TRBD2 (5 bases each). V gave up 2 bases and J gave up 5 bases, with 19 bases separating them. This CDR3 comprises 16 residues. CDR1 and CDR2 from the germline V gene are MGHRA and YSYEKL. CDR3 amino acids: CASSQTRAPRDHEQYF. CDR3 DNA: TGCGCCAGCAGCCAAACGAGGGCACCCCGGGACCACGAGCAGTACTTC.

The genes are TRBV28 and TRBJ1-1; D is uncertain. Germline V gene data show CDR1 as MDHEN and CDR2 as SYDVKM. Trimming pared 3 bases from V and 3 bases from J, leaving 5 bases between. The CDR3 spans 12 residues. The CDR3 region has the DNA TGTGCCAGCAGTTTCAAGTACACTGAAGCTTTCTTT. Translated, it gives CASSFKYTEAFF.